This entry lists 20 T cell receptor beta chains sequenced from one sample in a study of CD8+CD57+ T cells in acquired aplastic anemia. Genomic DNA was employed as the template in profiling TCR beta VDJ and CDR3. TCRdb recomputed calls from the reads with MiXCR, one row per CDR3 protein. The sample lists just over 150,000 distinct CDR3 sequences; 45% to 55% were seen once. Patients picked for sequencing had shown CD8+CD57+ cell expansion detected by flow cytometry. The specimen was sorted CD4+, CD8+, or CD8+CD57+ T cells (not recorded which) from PBMCs. These receptors came from a human donor with aplastic anemia.

This clonotype was recorded many times. This rearrangement joins TRBV7-2 to TRBJ1-5, with D maybe TRBD1 (6 bases). V lost 0 bases, J lost 6 bases, and 15 bases lay in between. From germline, CDR1 is SGHTA and CDR2 FQGNSA. The CDR3 length is 16 residues. The CDR3 coding sequence is TGTGCCAGCAGCTTAGCGCTATTAGGGGGTGGTCAGCCCCAGCATTTT. Translated: CASSLALLGGGQPQHF.

CDR3 sequence (DNA): TGTGCCAGCAGCCAAGGAGGGGGTGAGGCAGATACGCAGTATTTT. Residues: CASSQGGGEADTQYF. The chain joins TRBV4-2 to TRBJ2-3; tentative D call: TRBD1 (6 bases). V was clipped by 1 base and J by 4 bases, with 12 bases between them. The CDR3 contains 15 residues. The germline CDR1 and CDR2 sequences are LGHNA and YNFKEQ.

This sequence joins TRBV13 and TRBJ2-3; 11 bases match TRBD1. Germline CDR1 is PRHDT and CDR2 is FYEKMQ (reference sequence). The CDR3 consists of 17 residues. V lost 5 bases, J lost 3 bases, and 10 bases stayed unmatched. The CDR3 DNA follows: TGTGCCAGCAGCCATAGGATGGGACAGGGGGTTACAGATACGCAGTATTTT. Encoded protein: CASSHRMGQGVTDTQYF. Full variable domain (missing parts from reference TRBV13 and TRBJ2-3): AAGVIQSPRHLIKEKRETATLKCYPIPRHDTVYWYQQGPGQDPQFLISFYEKMQSDKGSIPDRFSAQQFSDYHSELNMSSLELGDSALYFCASSHRMGQGVTDTQYFGPGTRLTVL.

The chain is built from TRBV12-3 or TRBV12-4 and TRBJ2-3; maybe TRBD1 (5 bases). The J call is in doubt because the DNA end fits TRBJ2-5 better. The CDR3 extends over 13 amino acids. CDR3 sequence reads: CASSLSGAETQYF. DNA of the CDR3: TGTGCCAGCAGTTTAAGTGGGGCAGAGACCCAGTACTTC.

The chain uses TRBV2 and TRBJ2-7; no clear D gene. V was pared by 7 bases and J by 6 bases, with 10 bases between. Germline CDR1 is SNHLY and CDR2 is FYNNEI. There are 11 residues in the CDR3. The chain's CDR3 is CASTTMGEQYF. The CDR3 nucleotides read TGTGCCAGCACCACCATGGGCGAGCAGTACTTC.

This clonotype was recorded at least ten times. The V gene is TRBV29-1, the J gene TRBJ1-1; D possibly corresponds to TRBD1 (6 bases). The CDR3 is 11 amino acids. Germline V gene lookup returns CDR1 SQVTM and CDR2 ANQGSEA. V dropped 5 bases and J dropped 5 bases, with 9 bases sitting between them. This CDR3 reads CSVSQGTEAFF. The DNA for the CDR3 is TGCAGCGTTAGCCAGGGGACTGAAGCTTTCTTT.

To note about this clonotype: One base away lies a much larger clone, so this may be a sequencing read error. The chain is built from TRBV6-5 and TRBJ2-2; tentatively, D is TRBD2 (5 bases). The V end was cut by 2 bases, the J end by 4 bases, with 5 bases between. CDR3 size: 13 residues. Germline V gene sequence: CDR1 MNHEY, CDR2 SVGAGI. As DNA, the CDR3 is TGTGCCAGCAGTTACGAGGGCACCGGGGAGCTGTTTTTT. Translating gives CASSYEGTGELFF.

A few counts support this clonotype. The chain couples TRBV29-1 to TRBJ1-1, with a possible D match to TRBD1 (6 bases). From germline, CDR1 is SQVTM and CDR2 ANQGSEA. There are 12 residues in the CDR3. Trimming took 7 bases from V and 1 from J, leaving 10 bases between them. CDR3 sequence reads: CSAGTSNTEAFF. CDR3 in DNA: TGCAGCGCCGGGACATCGAACACTGAAGCTTTCTTT.

This clonotype was found many times. This chain connects TRBV25-1 to TRBJ1-2, with D possibly TRBD1 on 5 matching bases. This CDR3 has 14 amino acids. V lost 5 bases and J 1 base, leaving 11 bases between the germline ends. Germline V gene data show CDR1 as MGHDK and CDR2 as SYGVNS. CDR3 nucleotides: TGTGCCAGCAGTACTCCTGGGGGTAACTATGGCTACACCTTC. This encodes CASSTPGGNYGYTF.

V and J are TRBV20-1 and TRBJ2-5; D is ambiguous. Trimming pared 1 base from V and 1 base from J, leaving 4 bases between. Germline CDR1 reads DFQATT; CDR2 reads SNEGSKA (reference sequence). The CDR3 has 12 residues. The CDR3 nucleotides read TGCAGTGCTAGAGTTTCCCAAGAGACCCAGTACTTC. Protein: CSARVSQETQYF.

The sample holds many counts of this clonotype. The genes are TRBV6-6 and TRBJ2-7, with a possible D match to TRBD1 (5 bases). V was cut by 2 bases and J by 1 base, with 6 bases left in between. The germline V gene encodes CDR1 MNHNY and CDR2 SVGAGI (reference sequence). CDR3 size: 13 residues. The chain's CDR3 is CASSYAGSYEQYF. For the CDR3, the DNA is TGTGCCAGCAGTTACGCAGGGTCCTACGAGCAGTACTTC.

This clonotype occurred many times. The genes are TRBV28 and TRBJ2-7, with 8 positions matching TRBD1. CDR1 and CDR2 from the germline V gene are MDHEN and SYDVKM. CDR3 length equals 14 residues. V was clipped by 5 bases and J by 3 bases; unmatched bases: 6. Here the CDR3 DNA reads TGTGCCAGCAGTGGCCGGGACAGGAACTACGAGCAGTACTTC. This codes for CASSGRDRNYEQYF.

The CDR3 DNA sequence: TGCAGTGCTGGGTTTGGACAGGGGAATTCACCCCTCCACTTT. Its translation: CSAGFGQGNSPLHF. The chain carries TRBV20-1 and TRBJ1-6; 9 bases line up with TRBD1. CDR3 size: 14 residues. V shed 5 bases, J shed 7 bases, and the junction held 6 bases outside the gene matches. Germline values: CDR1 DFQATT, CDR2 SNEGSKA (reference sequence).

This clonotype came up many times. V and J are TRBV11-2 and TRBJ2-5; TRBD2 aligns across 10 bases. V dropped 4 bases and J dropped 3; count of bases not matched to a gene: 8. The CDR3 contains 16 residues. Germline assignment: CDR1 SGHAT and CDR2 FQNNGV. The CDR3 loop reads CASSSALAGVEETQYF. The CDR3 DNA follows: TGTGCCAGCAGCTCTGCCCTAGCGGGAGTTGAAGAGACCCAGTACTTC.

This clonotype was picked up one time. The genes are TRBV7-9 and TRBJ1-2; TRBD1 is a possible D gene (5 bases). Germline V lookup: CDR1 SEHNR, CDR2 FQNEAQ (reference sequence). V lost 6 bases and J 4 bases, leaving 15 bases between the germline ends. The CDR3 extends over 14 amino acids. Here the CDR3 reads CASRAGTVVYGYTF. CDR3 nucleotide sequence: TGTGCCAGCAGGGCCGGGACGGTGGTCTATGGCTACACCTTC.

This clonotype was seen at least ten times. The rearrangement uses TRBV7-9 and TRBJ2-3; no reliable D call. The CDR3 sequence is 16 residues long. The ends were cut back, 6 bases at V and 0 bases at J, with 16 bases in the middle. In germline, CDR1 is SEHNR, CDR2 FQNEAQ (reference sequence). The CDR3 DNA reads as TGTGCCAGCAGTTCCTTGGACCTATCTAGCACAGATACGCAGTATTTT. Its protein product is CASSSLDLSSTDTQYF.

This chain connects TRBV6-1 to TRBJ2-7; tentatively, D is TRBD1 (5 bases). Trimming pared 5 bases from V and 2 bases from J, leaving 10 bases between. The CDR3 totals 13 residues. In germline, CDR1 is MNHNS, CDR2 SASEGT. CDR3 in DNA: TGTGCCAGCAGTCCTGGGGCAGCCTACGAGCAGTACTTC. This translates into CASSPGAAYEQYF.

Remarks on this clonotype: A much larger clone lies one base from this, so it may be a read error. The final CDR3 position lacks the conserved phenylalanine or tryptophan, pointing to a likely read error. The chain has TRBV11-2 and TRBJ1-2; TRBD1 matches 10 bases. CDR1 and CDR2 (germline): SGHAT, FQNNGV. There are 13 residues in the CDR3. Losses at the gene ends were 5 bases for V and 8 bases for J; bases not matched to a gene: 5. CDR3 nucleotide sequence: TGTGCCAGCAGCCAGGACAGGGGGTTCGGCTACACCTCC. Residues: CASSQDRGFGYTS.

This sequence joins TRBV10-3 and TRBJ2-1; D possibly matches TRBD1 or TRBD2 (5 bases each). From germline, CDR1 is ENHRY and CDR2 SYGVKD. V was cut by 5 bases and J by 3 bases, with 17 bases left in between. CDR3 length: 16 amino acids. CDR3 DNA sequence: TGTGCCATCAGTCGGGACGCCCGGGACCTCTACAATGAGCAGTTCTTC. Protein: CAISRDARDLYNEQFF.

Comment on this clonotype: This could be a read error, since a much larger clone is one nucleotide away. This CDR3 fails to terminate in the conserved phenylalanine or tryptophan, so it likely reflects a read error. The chain uses TRBV4-2 and TRBJ2-1; 7 bases line up with TRBD1. Germline loops: CDR1 LGHNA, CDR2 YNFKEQ. This CDR3 is 15 amino acids long. V was pared by 1 base and J by 4 bases, with 4 bases of the junction left unmatched. The CDR3 is CASSQGWTGYNEQFL. The CDR3 DNA sequence: TGTGCCAGCAGCCAAGGCTGGACAGGTTACAATGAGCAGTTCCTC.